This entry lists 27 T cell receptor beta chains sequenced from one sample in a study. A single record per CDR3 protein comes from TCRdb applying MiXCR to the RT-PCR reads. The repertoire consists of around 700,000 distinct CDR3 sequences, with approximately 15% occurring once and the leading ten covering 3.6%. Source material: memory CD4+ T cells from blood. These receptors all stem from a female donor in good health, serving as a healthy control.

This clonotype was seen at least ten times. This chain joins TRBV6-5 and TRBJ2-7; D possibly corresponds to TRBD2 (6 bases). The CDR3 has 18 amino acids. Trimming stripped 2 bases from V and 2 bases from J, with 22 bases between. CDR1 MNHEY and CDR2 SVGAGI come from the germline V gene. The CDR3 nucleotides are TGTGCCAGCAGTTACAAGGGAACCCCTGCGGGACCCCCCTACGAGCAGTACTTC. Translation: CASSYKGTPAGPPYEQYF.

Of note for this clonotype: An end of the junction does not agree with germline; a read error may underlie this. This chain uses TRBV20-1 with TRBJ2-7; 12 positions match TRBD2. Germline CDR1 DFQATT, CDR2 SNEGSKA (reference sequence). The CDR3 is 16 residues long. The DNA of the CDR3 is TGCGGTGCTGGGGAACCGACTAGCGGGAGCCGCTACGAGCAGTGCTTC. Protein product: CGAGEPTSGSRYEQCF.

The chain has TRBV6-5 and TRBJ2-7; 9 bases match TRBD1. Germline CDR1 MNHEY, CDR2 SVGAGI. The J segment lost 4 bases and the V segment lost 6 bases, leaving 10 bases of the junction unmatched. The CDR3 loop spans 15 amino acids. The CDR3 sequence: CASSPWGQGIYEQYF. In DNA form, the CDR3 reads TGTGCCAGCAGCCCATGGGGACAGGGAATATACGAGCAGTACTTC.

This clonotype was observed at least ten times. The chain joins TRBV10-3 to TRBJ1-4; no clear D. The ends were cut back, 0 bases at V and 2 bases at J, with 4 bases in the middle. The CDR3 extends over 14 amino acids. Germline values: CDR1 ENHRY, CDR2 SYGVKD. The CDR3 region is CAISESRTNEKLFF. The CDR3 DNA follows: TGTGCCATCAGTGAGTCGAGGACTAATGAAAAACTGTTTTTT.

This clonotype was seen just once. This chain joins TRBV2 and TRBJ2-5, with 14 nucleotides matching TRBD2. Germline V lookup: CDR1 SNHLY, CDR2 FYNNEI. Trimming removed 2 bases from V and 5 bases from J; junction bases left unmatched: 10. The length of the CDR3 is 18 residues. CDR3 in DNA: TGTGCCAGCAGTGAATACCCGGGACTAGCGGGAGTTCGGGAGACCCAGTACTTC. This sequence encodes CASSEYPGLAGVRETQYF.

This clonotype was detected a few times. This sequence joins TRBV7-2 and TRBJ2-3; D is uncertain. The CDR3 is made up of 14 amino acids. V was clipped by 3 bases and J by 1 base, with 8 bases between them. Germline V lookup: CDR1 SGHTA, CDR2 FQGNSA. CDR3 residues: CASSFTKGTDTQYF. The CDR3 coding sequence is TGTGCCAGCAGCTTCACCAAAGGCACAGATACGCAGTATTTT.

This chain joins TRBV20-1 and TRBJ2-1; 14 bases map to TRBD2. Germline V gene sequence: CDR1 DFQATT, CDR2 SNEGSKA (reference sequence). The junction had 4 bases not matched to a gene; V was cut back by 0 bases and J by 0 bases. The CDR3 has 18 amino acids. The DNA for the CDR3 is TGCAGTGCTAGAGACTCCGGGACTAGCGGGAGCTCCTACAATGAGCAGTTCTTC. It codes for CSARDSGTSGSSYNEQFF.

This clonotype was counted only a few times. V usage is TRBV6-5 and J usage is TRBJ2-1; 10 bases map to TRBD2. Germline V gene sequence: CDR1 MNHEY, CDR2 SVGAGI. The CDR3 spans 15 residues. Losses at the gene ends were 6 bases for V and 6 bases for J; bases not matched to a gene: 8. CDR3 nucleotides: TGTGCCAGCAGCCCCGGGACTAGCGTTTTCAATGAGCAGTTCTTC. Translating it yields CASSPGTSVFNEQFF.

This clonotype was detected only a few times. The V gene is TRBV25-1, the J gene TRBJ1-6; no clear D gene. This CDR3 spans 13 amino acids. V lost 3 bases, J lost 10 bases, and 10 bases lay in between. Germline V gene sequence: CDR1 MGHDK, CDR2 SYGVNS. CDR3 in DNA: TGTGCCAGCAGTGACCCCCGCCGCTCACCCCTCCACTTT. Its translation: CASSDPRRSPLHF.

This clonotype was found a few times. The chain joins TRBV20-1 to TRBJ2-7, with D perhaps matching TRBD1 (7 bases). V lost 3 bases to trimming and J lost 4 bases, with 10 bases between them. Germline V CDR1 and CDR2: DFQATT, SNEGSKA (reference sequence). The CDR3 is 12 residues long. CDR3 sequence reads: CSARQGGYEQYF. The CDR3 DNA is TGCAGTGCTAGGCAGGGGGGATACGAGCAGTACTTC.

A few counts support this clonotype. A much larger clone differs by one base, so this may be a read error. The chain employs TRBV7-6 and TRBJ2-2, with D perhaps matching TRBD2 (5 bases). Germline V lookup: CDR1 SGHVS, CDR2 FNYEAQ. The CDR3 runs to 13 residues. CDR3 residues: CASSPGNTGEPFF. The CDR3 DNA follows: TGTGCCAGCAGCCCAGGCAACACCGGGGAGCCGTTTTTT.

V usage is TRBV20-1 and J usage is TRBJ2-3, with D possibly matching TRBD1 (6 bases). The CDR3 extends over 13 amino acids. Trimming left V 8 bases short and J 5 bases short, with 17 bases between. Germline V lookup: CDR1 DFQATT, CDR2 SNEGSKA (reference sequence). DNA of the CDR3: TGCAGTTACCGGGGCAGGGGTGTAGATACGCAGTATTTT. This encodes CSYRGRGVDTQYF.

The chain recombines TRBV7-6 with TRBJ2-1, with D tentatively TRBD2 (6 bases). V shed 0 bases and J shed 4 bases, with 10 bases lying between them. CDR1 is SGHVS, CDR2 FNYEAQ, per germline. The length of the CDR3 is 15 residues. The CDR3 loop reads CASSLALAGYNEQFF. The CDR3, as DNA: TGTGCCAGCAGCTTAGCACTAGCAGGATACAATGAGCAGTTCTTC.

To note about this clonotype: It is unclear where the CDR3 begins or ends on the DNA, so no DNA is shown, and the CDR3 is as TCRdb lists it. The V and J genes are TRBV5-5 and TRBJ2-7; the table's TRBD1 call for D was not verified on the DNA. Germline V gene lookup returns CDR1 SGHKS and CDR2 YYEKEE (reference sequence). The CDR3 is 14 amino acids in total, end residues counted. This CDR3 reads CASSWGQGAGERYF.

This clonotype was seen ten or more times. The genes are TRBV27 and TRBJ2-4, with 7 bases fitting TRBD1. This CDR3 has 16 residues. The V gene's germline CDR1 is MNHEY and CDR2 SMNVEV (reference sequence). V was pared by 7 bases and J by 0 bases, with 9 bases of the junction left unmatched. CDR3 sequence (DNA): TGTGCCAGCAACCCCAACAGGGGTACAGCCAAAAACATTCAGTACTTC. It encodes CASNPNRGTAKNIQYF.

The chain's CDR3 is CASSETRANSYNEQFF. The CDR3 DNA reads as TGCGCCAGCAGTGAGACGCGGGCCAACTCCTACAATGAGCAGTTCTTC. This chain joins TRBV10-1 and TRBJ2-1, with D perhaps matching TRBD2 (5 bases). CDR1 and CDR2 (germline): WNHNN, SYGVQD (reference sequence). This CDR3 spans 16 amino acids. The V gene lost 2 bases and the J gene lost 0 bases, with 11 bases spanning the gap.

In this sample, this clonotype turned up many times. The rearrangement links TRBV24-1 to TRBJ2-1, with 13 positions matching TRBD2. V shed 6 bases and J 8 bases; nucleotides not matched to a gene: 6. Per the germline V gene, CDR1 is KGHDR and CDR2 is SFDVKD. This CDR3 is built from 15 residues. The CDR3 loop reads CATSRGLAGVDEQFF. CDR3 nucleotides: TGTGCCACCAGTAGAGGACTAGCGGGAGTGGATGAGCAGTTCTTC.

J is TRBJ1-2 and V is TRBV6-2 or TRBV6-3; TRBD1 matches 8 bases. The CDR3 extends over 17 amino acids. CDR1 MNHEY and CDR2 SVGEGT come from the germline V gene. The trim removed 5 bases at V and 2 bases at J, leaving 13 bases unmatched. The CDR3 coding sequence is TGTGCCAGCAGTCGAACTCTCGGACAGGGCGCCAACTATGGCTACACCTTC. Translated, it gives CASSRTLGQGANYGYTF.

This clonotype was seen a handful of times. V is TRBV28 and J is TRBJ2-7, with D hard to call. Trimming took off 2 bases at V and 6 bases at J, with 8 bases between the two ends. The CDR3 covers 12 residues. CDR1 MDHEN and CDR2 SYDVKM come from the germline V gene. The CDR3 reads CASSLVLSEQYF. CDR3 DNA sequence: TGTGCCAGCAGTTTAGTCCTCAGCGAGCAGTACTTC.

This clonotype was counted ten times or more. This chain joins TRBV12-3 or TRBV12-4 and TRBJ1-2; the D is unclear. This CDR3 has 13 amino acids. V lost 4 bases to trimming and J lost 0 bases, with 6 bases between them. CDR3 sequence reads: CASSSTSNYGYTF. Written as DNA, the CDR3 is TGTGCCAGCAGTTCTACGTCTAACTATGGCTACACCTTC.

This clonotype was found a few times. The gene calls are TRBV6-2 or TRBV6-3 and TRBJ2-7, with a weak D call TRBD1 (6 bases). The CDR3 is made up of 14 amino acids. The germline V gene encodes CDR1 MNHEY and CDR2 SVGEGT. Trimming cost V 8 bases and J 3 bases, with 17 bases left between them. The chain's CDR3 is CASEGHSTLYEQYF. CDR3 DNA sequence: TGTGCCAGCGAGGGACATTCCACTCTCTACGAGCAGTACTTC.

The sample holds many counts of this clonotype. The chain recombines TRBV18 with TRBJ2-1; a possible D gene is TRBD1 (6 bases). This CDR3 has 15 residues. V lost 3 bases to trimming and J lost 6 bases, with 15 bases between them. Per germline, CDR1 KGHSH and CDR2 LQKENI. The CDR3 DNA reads TGTGCCAGCTCACCCGGGACATTAAGGGGCAATGAGCAGTTCTTC. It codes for CASSPGTLRGNEQFF.

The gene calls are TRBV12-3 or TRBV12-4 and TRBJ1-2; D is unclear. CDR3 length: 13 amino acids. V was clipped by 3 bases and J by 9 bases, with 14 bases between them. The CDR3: CASSFDGSASYTF. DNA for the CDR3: TGTGCCAGCAGTTTCGATGGTAGCGCGAGCTACACCTTC.

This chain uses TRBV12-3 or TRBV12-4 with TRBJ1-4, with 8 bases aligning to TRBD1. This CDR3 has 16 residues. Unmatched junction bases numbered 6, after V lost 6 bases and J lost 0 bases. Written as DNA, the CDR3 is TGTGCCAGCAGCCAGGGGGCTACAACAACTAATGAAAAACTGTTTTTT. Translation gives CASSQGATTTNEKLFF.

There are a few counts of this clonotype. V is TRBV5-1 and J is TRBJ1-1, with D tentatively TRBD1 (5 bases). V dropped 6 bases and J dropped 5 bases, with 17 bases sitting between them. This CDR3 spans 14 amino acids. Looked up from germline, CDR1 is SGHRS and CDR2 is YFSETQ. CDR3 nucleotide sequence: TGCGCCAGCACTCTGGAGGGGAGTGTTACTGAAGCTTTCTTT. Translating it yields CASTLEGSVTEAFF.

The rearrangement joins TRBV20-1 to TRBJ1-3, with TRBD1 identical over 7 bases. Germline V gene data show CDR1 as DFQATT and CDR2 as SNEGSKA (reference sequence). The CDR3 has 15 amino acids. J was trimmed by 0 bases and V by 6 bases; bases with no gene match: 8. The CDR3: CSANPGTASGNTIYF. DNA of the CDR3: TGCAGTGCAAACCCCGGGACAGCCTCTGGAAACACCATATATTTT.

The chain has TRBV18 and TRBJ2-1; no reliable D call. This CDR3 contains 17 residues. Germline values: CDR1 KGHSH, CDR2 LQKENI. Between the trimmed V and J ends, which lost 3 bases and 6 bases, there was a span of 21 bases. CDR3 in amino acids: CASSPAARTDSGNEQFF. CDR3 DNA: TGTGCCAGCTCACCGGCCGCAAGGACCGACTCGGGCAATGAGCAGTTCTTC.